This is a list of T cell receptor beta chains from one sample in a study of blood T cell repertoires in COVID-19. The method was immunoSEQ multiplex PCR; TCRdb's version includes in-frame clones alone and lacks a portion of them. This repertoire shows about 230,000 clones, less than 85% found once; its top ten account for 1.8%. Sequencing was done on a sample of PBMCs or T cells enriched from blood (not recorded which). The origin of the receptors is a man between 60 and 75 years old who had recovered from COVID-19. The CDR3 runs from the conserved cysteine through the conserved F or W. A D gene is named only where the DNA matches it firmly. The size field is filled for only some rows; it gives once, few, many or a size class.

TRBV9	.	TRBJ2-3	.	TGTGCCAGCAGCGTTTCGAGCGGGCGGAGCACAGATACGCAGTATTTT	CASSVSSGRSTDTQYF
TRBV7-6	.	TRBJ2-2	TRBD2	TGTGCCAGCAGCGGAAATAGCGGGGGGTTTAACACCGGGGAGCTGTTTTTT	CASSGNSGGFNTGELFF
TRBV7-3	.	TRBJ1-6	TRBD1	TGTGCCAGCAGCTTAACGGGACAGGGGAGCTCCTATAATTCACCCCTCCACTTT	CASSLTGQGSSYNSPLHF
TRBV27	.	TRBJ1-6	.	TGTGCCAGCAGTTTAGCAGGGAATAATTCACCCCTCCACTTT	CASSLAGNNSPLHF
TRBV29-1	.	TRBJ2-1	.	TGCAGCATTGTTGGTGGGGCAGGGGCCTACAATGAGCAGTTCTTC	CSIVGGAGAYNEQFF
TRBV19	.	TRBJ2-7	.	TGTGCCAGTAGTACCCAAGGAGCGCTCGAGCAGTACTTC	CASSTQGALEQYF
TRBV10-3	.	TRBJ2-3	.	TGTGCCATCAGTGAGTCGTGGGGAGGAGGAGATACGCAGTATTTT	CAISESWGGGDTQYF
TRBV4-2	.	TRBJ1-4	.	TGTGCCAGCAGCCTCAGGGTTAATAATGAAAAACTGTTTTTT	CASSLRVNNEKLFF
TRBV18	.	TRBJ2-7	.	TGTGCCAGCTCACCCATACTAGTATCCGAGCAGTACTTC	CASSPILVSEQYF
TRBV5-4	.	TRBJ2-2	.	TGTGCCAGCAGCTTGTCTACAGGGAACACCGGGGAGCTGTTTTTT	CASSLSTGNTGELFF
TRBV3-1/TRBV3-2	.	TRBJ1-2	TRBD1	TGTGCCAGCAGCCCGGGACAGGGACGGAGTGGCTACACCTTC	CASSPGQGRSGYTF
TRBV9	.	TRBJ2-7	TRBD2	TGTGCCAGCAGCGTTCAGGCGGGGGTGAACGAGCAGTACTTC	CASSVQAGVNEQYF
TRBV27	once	TRBJ1-2	.	TGTGCCAGCAGTTTAGTATCCCAGGGGACATTCTATGGCTACACCTTC	CASSLVSQGTFYGYTF
TRBV18	.	TRBJ2-1	.	TGTGCCAGCTCACCATATGTGGGGCAGGTTGCTGAGCAGTTCTTC	CASSPYVGQVAEQFF
TRBV7-9	.	TRBJ1-1	.	TGTGCCAGCAGCTTAGCGACAGTGAACACTGAAGCTTTCTTT	CASSLATVNTEAFF
TRBV5-1	.	TRBJ2-3	TRBD1	TGCGCCAGCAGCTACACAGGGGGCGCTAGTCCAGATACGCAGTATTTT	CASSYTGGASPDTQYF
TRBV19	.	TRBJ1-1	.	TGTGCCAGTAGCACCCCTGGAGGGAAGAACACTGAAGCTTTCTTT	CASSTPGGKNTEAFF
TRBV27	.	TRBJ1-6	TRBD1	TGTGCCAGCAGTTTGATTGACAGGGATTCACCCCTCCACTTT	CASSLIDRDSPLHF
TRBV5-1	.	TRBJ1-1	.	TGCGCCAGCAGCTGGGGGGGGGCGAACACTGAAGCTTTCTTT	CASSWGGANTEAFF
TRBV24-1	.	TRBJ1-1	.	TGTGCCACCAGGGAGGACAGGAACACTGAAGCTTTCTTT	CATREDRNTEAFF